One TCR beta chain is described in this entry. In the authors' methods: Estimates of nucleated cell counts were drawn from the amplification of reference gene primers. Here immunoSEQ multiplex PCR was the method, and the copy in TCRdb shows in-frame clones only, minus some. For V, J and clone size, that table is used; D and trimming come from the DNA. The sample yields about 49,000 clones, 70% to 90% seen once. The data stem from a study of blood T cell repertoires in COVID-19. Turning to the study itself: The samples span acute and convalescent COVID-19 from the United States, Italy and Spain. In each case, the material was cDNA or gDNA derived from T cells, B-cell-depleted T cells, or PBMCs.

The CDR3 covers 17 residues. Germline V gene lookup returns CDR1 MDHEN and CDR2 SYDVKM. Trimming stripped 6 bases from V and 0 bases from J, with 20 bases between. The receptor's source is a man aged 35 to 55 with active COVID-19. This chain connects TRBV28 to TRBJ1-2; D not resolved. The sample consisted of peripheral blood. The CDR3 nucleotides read TGTGCCAGCAGAATAAAGGTGCCGGGGTTGGCTAACTATGGCTACACCTTC. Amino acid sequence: CASRIKVPGLANYGYTF.